This TCR beta chain was profiled in a study of blood T cells in healthy people across ages (dated by TCRdb to between 2014 and 2016). The study in broad terms: In model experiments, roughly one uniquely barcoded TCR beta cDNA molecule per two T cells was captured by template switching. To track age-related changes in TCR beta repertoire diversity, the study relied on deep sequencing normalized with unique cDNA molecular identifiers. Four age groups were formed from the donors: young (average approximately 17 years), middle-aged (roughly 38), aged (approximately 60) and long-lived (82). Donors of different ages were randomly distributed across sequencing lanes to avoid experimental bias. The study analyzed two additional independent replicas of 1 million unique cDNA reads from the same blood draw for two donors, one aged 18 to 29 and one aged 80 or older. Summary of the overall study and its limitations: As age increased, observed TCR beta diversity per million T cells dropped in a roughly linear way, and a significant reduction was already evident by age 40. Because donor CMV infection status was unknown, age-related changes in expanded clonotypes were potentially confounded. Observed TCR beta diversity correlated strongly with the percentage of naive T cells measured by flow cytometry. Compared with the aged group, more naive CD4+ T cells, fewer expanded clones and increased TCR diversity were shown by the long-lived group, suggesting age selection. Conclusive comparison of naive and antigen-experienced compartments was prevented by the profiling of bulk unsorted PBMCs. Estimates of total diversity from one million sequenced T cells were regarded as lower bounds and underestimates.

Note on this clonotype: The antigen it binds to is not known. No much larger clone exists at a distance of one base, and base qualities are not known.

According to the germline V gene (reference sequence), CDR1 reads DFQATT and CDR2 reads SNEGSKA. The CDR3 spans 14 residues, from the cysteine through the phenylalanine. CDR3 DNA is the only sequence kept; it has 42 bases, read in frame from the first base. The germline V end is reduced by 1 base and the J end by 6 bases; junction bases left unmatched: 4. Receptor libraries were prepared by 5' RACE. For sequencing, an Illumina HiSeq 2500 was employed. The second PCR ran for about 6 to 11 cycles and used a J-beta primer mix along with a sample-barcoded 5' primer. A template-switch 5' adaptor carrying 12 random nucleotides introduced a unique molecular identifier onto each TCR beta cDNA molecule. Each sample yielded at least 2.5 million CDR3-containing paired-end reads. All of the RNA was converted into first-strand cDNA using the Mint cDNA synthesis kit, with a TRBC-specific oligonucleotide serving as the primer. All cDNA was treated with uracil-DNA glycosylase and then went through a first 18-cycle PCR with the universal primers M1SS and BC2_uni_R. The original pipeline was this. For normalization, 1 million high-quality reads, each with a distinct molecular identifier, were randomly selected from each sample. Reads sharing molecular identifiers were discarded rather than binned into consensus sequences. MiTCR, set to a Q25 quality threshold and the strictest error-elimination algorithm, was used for CDR3 identification, clonotype clustering and error correction. A nonparametric unseen species model with Euler transformation was used to estimate a lower bound on total TCR beta diversity. TCRdb reran the public reads through fastp at Q25 and MiXCR, keeping productive beta chains. Records with the same CDR3 protein are collapsed into one entry carrying the most frequent genes and DNA. These V and J calls rely on TCRdb rather than the paper's analysis. The sample contains approximately 800,000 distinct CDR3 sequences, 62% of them found a single time. Roughly 25% of the sample is taken by the ten largest.

Donors were 39 systemically healthy Caucasian individuals from Russia aged 6 to 90 years. Approximately 9 milliliters of peripheral blood were collected from each donor into EDTA-treated Vacutainer tubes. Ficoll-Paque density-gradient centrifugation was used to isolate PBMCs, with at least 7 million obtained per sample. Total RNA, at least 6 micrograms per sample, was extracted from PBMCs with Trizol reagent. Naive CD45RAhigh/CD27high T cell percentages were measured by flow cytometry on a PBMC aliquot from every donor. The sequence links TRBV20-1 to TRBJ2-1, and TRBD1 aligns with 9 junction nucleotides. Sequencing used blood. This receptor was obtained from a man aged 25-40 years in good health. For the CDR3, the sequence is CSARGPQGANEQFF. Read as DNA, the sequence is TGCAGTGCTAGAGGTCCACAGGGGGCCAATGAGCAGTTCTTC.